These 12 T cell receptor beta chains share one sample of origin, sequenced in a study of CD8+ T cells in alopecia areata. Specified treatment: oral pan-JAK inhibitor, 5-10 mg twice daily. Reverse transcribed after extraction, RNA yielded cDNA as the sequencing template. Assay used: immunoSEQ multiplex PCR; TCRdb lists only in-frame clones, some missing. Of 150,000 to 250,000 clones in the sample, 55% to 70% were seen once. Sample: CD4+ T cells sorted from blood, taken at week 24, from a patient treated with tofacitinib. The receptors stem from a human donor with alopecia areata.

The chain combines TRBV29-1 with TRBJ2-7; tentative D call: TRBD1 (5 bases). V lost 3 bases, J lost 5 bases, and 8 bases lay in between. CDR3 length equals 11 residues. CDR1 and CDR2 (germline): SQVTM, ANQGSEA. The CDR3: CSVEGPHEQYF. The CDR3 DNA reads TGCAGCGTTGAGGGGCCTCACGAGCAGTACTTC.

This clone was seen more than once but under ten times. This sequence joins TRBV4-3 and TRBJ2-4, with a tentative D call TRBD1 (8 bases). The V end lost 1 base, the J end lost 8 bases, and 21 bases lay between the germline ends. The CDR3 runs to 17 residues. Germline loops: CDR1 LGHNA, CDR2 YSLEER. For the CDR3, the DNA is TGCGCCAGCAGCCAAGGGACCGGGACAGGCCGGGGGGACATTCAGTACTTC. Its translation: CASSQGTGTGRGDIQYF.

The chain is built from TRBV30 and TRBJ1-4, with 8 bases matching TRBD1. The CDR3 has 12 residues. Germline V gene lookup returns CDR1 GTSNPN and CDR2 SVGIG (reference sequence). The DNA of the CDR3 is TGTGCTGGTGACAGGGGACGGGAAAAACTGTTTTTT. This encodes CAGDRGREKLFF.

This clone appeared many times. This chain connects TRBV20-1 to TRBJ2-1; no clear D gene. V was trimmed by 5 bases and J by 6 bases, leaving 8 bases between them. This CDR3 has 11 residues. Germline loops: CDR1 DFQATT, CDR2 SNEGSKA (reference sequence). The chain's CDR3 is CSALRVNEQFF. For the CDR3, the DNA is TGCAGTGCTCTCAGAGTCAATGAGCAGTTCTTC.

The chain joins TRBV5-1 to TRBJ2-7; D may be TRBD2 (6 bases). This CDR3 has 13 residues. Looked up from germline, CDR1 is SGHRS and CDR2 is YFSETQ. The V and J ends lost 3 bases and 6 bases respectively, with 13 bases between them. CDR3 amino acids: CASSYGGSSEQYF. The CDR3 DNA sequence: TGCGCCAGCAGCTACGGAGGGAGTTCCGAGCAGTACTTC.

This chain connects TRBV6-6 to TRBJ2-1; unclear D gene. The CDR3 has 11 amino acids. V shed 2 bases and J shed 10 bases, with 6 bases lying between them. From germline, CDR1 is MNHNY and CDR2 SVGAGI (reference sequence). The CDR3 nucleotides are TGTGCCAGCAGTTACCGGAACGAGCAGTTCTTC. Translating it yields CASSYRNEQFF.

The chain links TRBV2 to TRBJ2-7, with a possible D match to TRBD1 (5 bases). With 7 bases removed from V and 4 bases from J, the gap between germline ends came to 8 bases. The CDR3 is 11 residues long. The germline V gene encodes CDR1 SNHLY and CDR2 FYNNEI. CDR3 nucleotide sequence: TGTGCCAGCACCAGGGATTACGAGCAGTACTTC. Residues: CASTRDYEQYF.

The chain joins TRBV5-1 to TRBJ2-5; 8 bases line up with TRBD1. The CDR3 covers 15 residues. CDR1 and CDR2 (germline): SGHRS, YFSETQ. V lost 4 bases and J lost 3; bases outside the gene matches: 8. In DNA, the CDR3 is TGCGCCAGCAGCACAACCGGGACAGGTGAAGAGACCCAGTACTTC. This sequence encodes CASSTTGTGEETQYF.

The CDR3 DNA sequence: TGTGCCAGCAGCGGCCGGGACGCCCTCCTGTCTAGGTATTTT. It specifies CASSGRDALLSRYF. V is TRBV9 and J is TRBJ2-3; D possibly matches TRBD1 or TRBD2 (5 bases each). V was trimmed by 3 bases and J by 14 bases, leaving 22 bases between them. Germline CDR1 SGDLS, CDR2 YYNGEE. This CDR3 region has 14 residues. Based on the CDR3 plus reference TRBV9 and TRBJ2-3, the full variable domain is DSGVTQTPKHLITATGQRVTLRCSPRSGDLSVYWYQQSLDQGLQFLIQYYNGEERAKGNILERFSAQQFPDLHSELNLSSLELGDSALYFCASSGRDALLSRYFGPGTRLTVL.

The chain is built from TRBV2 and TRBJ1-5, with 9 bases lining up with TRBD1. Losses at the gene ends were 6 bases for V and 2 bases for J; bases not matched to a gene: 5. Germline V lookup: CDR1 SNHLY, CDR2 FYNNEI. CDR3 size: 15 residues. CDR3 DNA: TGTGCCAGCAGCCTCAGGACAGGGGGCAATCAGCCCCAGCATTTT. This gives the protein CASSLRTGGNQPQHF.

The V and J genes are TRBV29-1 and TRBJ1-2; perhaps TRBD1 as D (6 bases). CDR1 is SQVTM, CDR2 ANQGSEA, per germline. The CDR3 loop spans 10 amino acids. The ends were cut back, 8 bases at V and 5 bases at J, with 9 bases in the middle. This CDR3 reads CSRGQYGYTF. CDR3 sequence (DNA): TGCAGCAGAGGACAGTATGGCTACACCTTC. The full variable domain, its missing parts supplied by reference TRBV29-1 and TRBJ1-2, is SAVISQKPSRDICQRGTSLTIQCQVDSQVTMMFWYRQQPGQSLTLIATANQGSEATYESGFVIDKFPISRPNLTFSTLTVSNMSPEDSSIYLCSRGQYGYTFGSGTRLTVV.

This clone was seen a few times. The chain joins TRBV18 to TRBJ2-5; tentatively, D is TRBD1 (6 bases). Germline V gene lookup returns CDR1 KGHSH and CDR2 LQKENI. CDR3 size: 17 residues. The V end lost 5 bases, the J end lost 5 bases, and 24 bases lay between the germline ends. CDR3 DNA sequence: TGTGCCAGCTCATCAACCCGGGACATAAGGTTTCTGGAGACCCAGTACTTC. Translating it yields CASSSTRDIRFLETQYF.